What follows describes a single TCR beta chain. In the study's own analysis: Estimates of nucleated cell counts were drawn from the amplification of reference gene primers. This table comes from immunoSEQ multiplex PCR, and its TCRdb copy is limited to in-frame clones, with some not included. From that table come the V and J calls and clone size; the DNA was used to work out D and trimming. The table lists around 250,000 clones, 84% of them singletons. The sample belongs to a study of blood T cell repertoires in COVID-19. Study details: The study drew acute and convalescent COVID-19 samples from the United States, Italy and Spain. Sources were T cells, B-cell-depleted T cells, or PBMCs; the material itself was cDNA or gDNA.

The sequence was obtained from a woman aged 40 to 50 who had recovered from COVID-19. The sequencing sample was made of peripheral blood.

CDR3 nucleotides: TGTGCCAGCAGCCTAGGAGACAGGGGAGATGGAGAGACCCAGTACTTC. Residues: CASSLGDRGDGETQYF. V and J are TRBV3-1 (or the pseudogene TRBV3-2) and TRBJ2-5, with 8 bases aligning to TRBD1. Germline CDR1 reads LGHDT; CDR2 reads YNNKEL (reference sequence). The CDR3 is made up of 16 amino acids. Unmatched junction bases numbered 11, after V lost 4 bases and J lost 4 bases.